Sequencing of this T cell receptor (beta chain) was carried out in a study of OX40 agonist ivuxolimab in advanced cancers. In the study overall: Patients receiving dose escalation had hepatocellular carcinoma, melanoma, renal cell or head and neck cancer. Three patients responded partially, comprising one with hepatocellular carcinoma and two with cutaneous melanoma.

This CDR3 comprises 14 residues. From germline, CDR1 is SGHAT and CDR2 FQNNGV. V gave up 5 bases and J gave up 4 bases, with 15 bases separating them. This clone occurred once. Data came from immunoSEQ multiplex PCR; TCRdb stores just in-frame clones and leaves some out. Altogether fewer than 90,000 clones are present, roughly 92% being singletons, with the ten largest covering around 2.8%. Specimen: CD4+ or CD8+ T cells sorted from blood, collected in a trial of the OX40 agonist ivuxolimab. This chain connects TRBV11-2 to TRBJ2-7; maybe TRBD1 (5 bases). The sequence was obtained from an adult with an advanced solid tumor such as melanoma, head and neck, liver or kidney cancer. The CDR3, as DNA: TGTGCCAGCAGCCGGTCGGACACGACGTACGAGCAGTACTTC. Protein sequence: CASSRSDTTYEQYF.